This T cell receptor (beta chain) is drawn from a study of shared clonotypes between healthy human individuals. Study-level background: Three plates each covered CD4 naive and memory; CD8 naive two, CD8 memory one. Regarding the study as a whole: Sequencing depth was expected to influence donor clonotype sharing. Estimated richness was generally greater in naive than memory subsets. In this cohort, only blood was sampled, and tissue repertoires likely differ.

Only in-frame clones appear in the TCRdb table, and some are missing; sequencing was by immunoSEQ multiplex PCR. The data show millions of clones, approximately 95% seen once. Germline loops: CDR1 SQVTM, CDR2 ANQGSEA. The V segment lost 4 bases and the J segment 2 bases; nucleotides outside the gene matches: 11. This CDR3 has 15 amino acids. This clone was counted once. The antigen remains unidentified. The sequence came from a man aged 18 to 29 in good health. Some clones in this sample may be carry-over from other donors' samples. Sequences were obtained from naive CD4+ T cells from PBMCs. Specified subset: CD45RA+ positively selected. The V call is TRBV29-1, the J call TRBJ2-7; 7 bases fit TRBD2. CDR3 residues: CSVAVLREAPYEQYF. CDR3 coding DNA: TGCAGCGTTGCCGTCCTCCGGGAGGCTCCCTACGAGCAGTACTTC.